Presented here are 26 T cell receptor beta chains from one specimen sequenced in a study of shared clonotypes between healthy human individuals. Some clones are missing from TCRdb's copy, which holds only in-frame ones; the method was immunoSEQ multiplex PCR. The sample holds approximately 2.1 million clones, 93% seen once. Specimen: naive CD4+ T cells from PBMCs. The subset: CD45RA+ positively selected. The receptors come from a man aged 18 to 30 in good health. Some clones in this sample may be carry-over from other donors' samples.

V and J are TRBV5-1 and TRBJ2-5; the match to TRBD1 covers 10 bases. Germline V gene lookup returns CDR1 SGHRS and CDR2 YFSETQ. The CDR3 spans 14 residues. The J segment lost 5 bases and the V segment lost 4 bases, leaving 5 bases of the junction unmatched. CDR3 coding DNA: TGCGCCAGCAGCCCCGAGGGACAGGGGGAGACCCAGTACTTC. It codes for CASSPEGQGETQYF.

Worth noting for this clone: A junction boundary mismatches the germline segment, possibly from a read error. The chain joins TRBV9 to TRBJ2-5, with D perhaps matching TRBD1 (5 bases). Germline V gene data show CDR1 as SGDLS and CDR2 as YYNGEE. The length of the CDR3 is 15 residues. In nucleotides, the CDR3 is TGTGCCAGCAGCCCTCAGACAGCACTCCAAGGGACCCAGTACTTC. It specifies CASSPQTALQGTQYF. Full variable domain (remainder filled in from reference TRBV9 and TRBJ2-5): DSGVTQTPKHLITATGQRVTLRCSPRSGDLSVYWYQQSLDQGLQFLIQYYNGEERAKGNILERFSAQQFPDLHSELNLSSLELGDSALYFCASSPQTALQGTQYFGPGTRLLVL.

This chain links TRBV9 with TRBJ1-3, with a weak D call TRBD1 (5 bases). Trimming pared 3 bases from V and 1 base from J, leaving 11 bases between. The CDR3 runs 15 residues. Germline lookup yields CDR1 SGDLS and CDR2 YYNGEE. The CDR3 DNA reads TGTGCCAGCAGCGCCGGGACCCCATCTGGAAACACCATATATTTT. Amino acids: CASSAGTPSGNTIYF.

This chain links TRBV5-1 with TRBJ2-6; D possibly corresponds to TRBD1 (6 bases). CDR1 is SGHRS and CDR2 is YFSETQ in the germline V gene. V lost 2 bases and J 4 bases, leaving 13 bases between the germline ends. This CDR3 spans 16 amino acids. CDR3 in amino acids: CASSFLQGTGANVLTF. CDR3 sequence (DNA): TGCGCCAGCAGCTTCTTACAGGGCACCGGGGCCAACGTCCTGACTTTC.

The genes are TRBV5-1 and TRBJ1-4; the D gene is possibly TRBD1 (6 bases). V was cut by 1 base and J by 6 bases, with 13 bases left in between. Germline V CDR1 and CDR2: SGHRS, YFSETQ. This CDR3 comprises 15 residues. The CDR3 region is CASSLKDSGDEKLFF. The CDR3 region has the DNA TGCGCCAGCAGCTTGAAGGACAGCGGCGATGAAAAACTGTTTTTT.

The gene calls are TRBV6-1 and TRBJ2-1; D is ambiguous. V shed 11 bases and J shed 0 bases, with 11 bases lying between them. CDR1 and CDR2 (germline): MNHNS, SASEGT. The CDR3 is made up of 13 amino acids. The CDR3 sequence: CACAPISYNEQFF. The CDR3 DNA reads TGTGCCTGCGCCCCTATCTCCTACAATGAGCAGTTCTTC.

The V call is TRBV4-1, the J call TRBJ2-3, with a weak D call TRBD2 (7 bases). Germline V gene lookup returns CDR1 MGHRA and CDR2 YSYEKL. The CDR3 consists of 15 residues. V lost 5 bases and J 7 bases, leaving 19 bases between the germline ends. The CDR3 loop reads CASSAFGGHGNTQYF. DNA of the CDR3: TGCGCCAGCAGCGCCTTCGGGGGGCACGGGAATACGCAGTATTTT.

This chain links TRBV7-2 with TRBJ1-2; possibly TRBD1 for D (6 bases). Germline CDR1 is SGHTA and CDR2 is FQGNSA. The ends were cut back, 5 bases at V and 8 bases at J, with 15 bases in the middle. CDR3 size: 13 residues. CDR3 coding DNA: TGTGCCAGCAGCCAAGAGGGGGTAGGAGGCTACACCTTC. Translated, it gives CASSQEGVGGYTF.

This CDR3 is CASSGGLSTQYF. The CDR3 DNA reads as TGCGCCAGCAGCGGGGGGCTAAGTACGCAGTATTTT. The rearrangement links TRBV5-1 to TRBJ2-3; D is tentatively TRBD1 or TRBD2 (6 bases each). The V gene's germline CDR1 is SGHRS and CDR2 YFSETQ. Trimming shortened V by 4 bases and J by 8 bases, and 11 bases separated the two germline ends. CDR3 length: 12 amino acids.

The chain combines TRBV28 with TRBJ2-2, with TRBD1 matching 7 bases. Germline CDR1 reads MDHEN; CDR2 reads SYDVKM. The J segment lost 1 base and the V segment lost 7 bases, leaving 6 bases of the junction unmatched. The CDR3 runs 15 residues. Written as DNA, the CDR3 is TGTGCCAGCAAACGGACAGGACAGAACACCGGGGAGCTGTTTTTT. This encodes CASKRTGQNTGELFF.

The chain has TRBV5-5 and TRBJ1-3; 7 bases align to TRBD1. After removal of 6 bases from V and 8 bases from J, the junction contained 2 bases not matched to a gene. Germline CDR1 SGHKS, CDR2 YYEKEE (reference sequence). The CDR3 is 11 residues long. CDR3 bases: TGTGCCAGCAACACAGGGGACACCATATATTTT. As protein: CASNTGDTIYF.

The rearrangement links TRBV6-1 to TRBJ1-5; D perhaps matches TRBD1 (5 bases). Germline values: CDR1 MNHNS, CDR2 SASEGT. V was clipped by 5 bases and J by 5 bases, with 10 bases between them. There are 13 residues in the CDR3. The CDR3 DNA is TGTGCCAGCAGTCTCGTCAGGGATCAGCCCCAGCATTTT. As protein: CASSLVRDQPQHF.

This chain connects TRBV18 to TRBJ2-5; D is perhaps TRBD1 (5 bases). CDR1 KGHSH and CDR2 LQKENI come from the germline V gene. This CDR3 comprises 13 residues. The V gene lost 3 bases and the J gene lost 4 bases, with 9 bases spanning the gap. The CDR3 DNA is TGTGCCAGCTCACCCTATGGGGCAGAGACCCAGTACTTC. This translates into CASSPYGAETQYF.

The chain couples TRBV11-3 to TRBJ2-3; 11 bases align to TRBD2. CDR1 SGHNT and CDR2 YENEEA come from the germline V gene. The CDR3 sequence is 17 residues long. The V gene end was trimmed by 6 bases and the J gene end by 0 bases; junction bases not matched to a gene: 8. In DNA, the CDR3 is TGTGCCAGCAGTCCGGGGGGGACTAGCGGAAGCACAGATACGCAGTATTTT. Translation: CASSPGGTSGSTDTQYF. Full variable domain (outside the CDR3, taken from reference TRBV11-3 and TRBJ2-3): EAGVVQSPRYKIIEKKQPVAFWCNPISGHNTLYWYLQNLGQGPELLIRYENEEAVDDSQLPKDRFSAERLKGVDSTLKIQPAELGDSAVYLCASSPGGTSGSTDTQYFGPGTRLTVL.

CDR3 amino acids: CASSLGDITDTQYF. The CDR3 nucleotides read TGTGCCAGCAGCTTAGGGGACATCACAGATACGCAGTATTTT. J is TRBJ2-3 and V is TRBV7-8; D might be TRBD1 (6 bases). The CDR3 is made up of 14 amino acids. V was trimmed by 1 base and J by 2 bases, leaving 7 bases between them. Germline CDR1 reads SGHVS; CDR2 reads FQNEAQ.

The CDR3 coding sequence is TGCGCCAGCAGGGTGGCTGGGTACGAGCAGTACTTC. It specifies CASRVAGYEQYF. The chain has TRBV5-1 and TRBJ2-7; D not certain. Trimming left V 5 bases short and J 4 bases short, with 10 bases between. This CDR3 contains 12 residues. The V gene's germline CDR1 is SGHRS and CDR2 YFSETQ.

For the CDR3, the DNA is TGCGCCAGCAGCCAAGAACTTACACGATACGCTGAAGCTTTCTTT. Translated: CASSQELTRYAEAFF. V is TRBV4-3 and J is TRBJ1-1; D uncertain. The CDR3 totals 15 residues. Per germline, CDR1 LGHNA and CDR2 YSLEER. V was clipped by 0 bases and J by 6 bases, with 14 bases between them.

This clone has more than one count but fewer than ten. The genes are TRBV10-3 and TRBJ1-5; D not certain. This CDR3 contains 10 residues. Germline assignment: CDR1 ENHRY and CDR2 SYGVKD. Trimming shortened V by 8 bases and J by 8 bases, and 7 bases separated the two germline ends. Written as DNA, the CDR3 is TGTGCCATCGGGGATGAGCCCCAGCATTTT. It codes for CAIGDEPQHF.

The chain combines TRBV5-1 with TRBJ1-5; D is uncertain. The CDR3 has 16 residues. The V end lost 4 bases, the J end lost 6 bases, and 20 bases lay between the germline ends. Germline CDR1 reads SGHRS; CDR2 reads YFSETQ. Here the CDR3 DNA reads TGCGCCAGCAGCCAAGATCCGGGCAGGCCGGGTCAGCCCCAGCATTTT. This encodes CASSQDPGRPGQPQHF.

The gene calls are TRBV4-1 and TRBJ2-3; 9 bases fit TRBD2. After removal of 0 bases from V and 4 bases from J, the junction contained 8 bases not matched to a gene. The V gene's germline CDR1 is MGHRA and CDR2 YSYEKL. This CDR3 has 17 amino acids. The CDR3, as DNA: TGCGCCAGCAGCCAAGATCCGGGCGGGAGGGCCTCAGATACGCAGTATTTT. Protein sequence: CASSQDPGGRASDTQYF.

This clone was seen a handful of times. The V gene is TRBV4-2, the J gene TRBJ1-5; TRBD1 might be the D (5 bases). V lost 3 bases and J lost 2, with 17 bases in between. Germline V gives CDR1 LGHNA, CDR2 YNFKEQ. The CDR3 is 17 amino acids. In DNA, the CDR3 is TGTGCCAGCAGCCACAAGATTTCCAGGGAGGGCAATCAGCCCCAGCATTTT. It is translated as CASSHKISREGNQPQHF.

The V and J genes are TRBV28 and TRBJ2-2; D not resolved. CDR1 is MDHEN and CDR2 is SYDVKM in the germline V gene. V was clipped by 2 bases and J by 1 base, with 8 bases between them. The CDR3 is 15 residues long. The CDR3 DNA reads TGTGCCAGCAGTTTACACAGCCTGAACACCGGGGAGCTGTTTTTT. Protein product: CASSLHSLNTGELFF.

The V and J genes are TRBV30 and TRBJ1-2; D remains unclear. CDR1 and CDR2 (germline): GTSNPN, SVGIG (reference sequence). V lost 0 bases and J 6 bases, leaving 14 bases between the germline ends. This CDR3 region has 14 residues. In DNA, the CDR3 is TGTGCCTGGAGTGTGGGCAGGCGAAGAGATGGCTACACCTTC. Its translation: CAWSVGRRRDGYTF.

V is TRBV5-1 and J is TRBJ1-1; D is possibly TRBD1 (6 bases). Deletions cut 2 bases from V and 3 bases from J, with 14 bases between. The germline V gene encodes CDR1 SGHRS and CDR2 YFSETQ. CDR3 length: 15 amino acids. As DNA, the CDR3 is TGCGCCAGCAGCTTTACAGGGTTTGGGGACACTGAAGCTTTCTTT. Translated: CASSFTGFGDTEAFF.

The rearrangement uses TRBV2 and TRBJ2-7; a weak D match, TRBD1 (5 bases). The CDR3 totals 15 residues. V shed 6 bases and J shed 3 bases, with 18 bases lying between them. Germline CDR1 SNHLY, CDR2 FYNNEI. The CDR3 DNA follows: TGTGCCAGCAGGGCAAACAGGACCCCGAACTACGAGCAGTACTTC. Its translation: CASRANRTPNYEQYF.

The genes are TRBV5-8 and TRBJ2-3; 8 nucleotides line up with TRBD2. CDR1 is SGHTS and CDR2 is YDEGEE in the germline V gene. This CDR3 has 17 amino acids. Trimming at V came to 4 bases and at J to 2 bases, leaving 12 bases not matched to a gene. CDR3 amino acids: CASSQTVTSALTDTQYF. The DNA of the CDR3 is TGTGCCAGCAGCCAAACGGTGACTAGCGCTCTCACAGATACGCAGTATTTT.